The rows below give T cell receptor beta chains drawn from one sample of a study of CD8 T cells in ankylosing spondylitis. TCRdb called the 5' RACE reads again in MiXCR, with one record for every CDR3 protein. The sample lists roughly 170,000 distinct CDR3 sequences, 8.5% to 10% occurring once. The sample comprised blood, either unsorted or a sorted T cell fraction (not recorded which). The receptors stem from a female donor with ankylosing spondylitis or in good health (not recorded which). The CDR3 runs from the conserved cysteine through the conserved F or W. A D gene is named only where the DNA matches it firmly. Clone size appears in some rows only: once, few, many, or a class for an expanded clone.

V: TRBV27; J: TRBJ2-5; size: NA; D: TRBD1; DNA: TGTGCCAGCAGCAGGGGGCCAGGGGAGACCCAGTACTTC; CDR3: CASSRGPGETQYF
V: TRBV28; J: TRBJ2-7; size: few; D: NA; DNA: TGTGCCAGCAGTTGGGGGGAGGAGCAGTACTTC; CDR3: CASSWGEEQYF
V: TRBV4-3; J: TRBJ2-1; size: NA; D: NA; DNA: TGCGCCAGCAGCCGATATTACCCGGGACTCGAGGATGAGCAGTTCTTC; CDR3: CASSRYYPGLEDEQFF
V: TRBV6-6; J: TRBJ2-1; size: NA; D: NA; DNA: TGTGCCAGCAGTCAAAACTTAGACAATGAGCAGTTCTTC; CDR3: CASSQNLDNEQFF
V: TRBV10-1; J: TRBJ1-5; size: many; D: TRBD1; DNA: TGCGCCAGCAGGCTATCCGGGACAGGGTCGGGGCAGCCCCAGCATTTT; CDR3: CASRLSGTGSGQPQHF
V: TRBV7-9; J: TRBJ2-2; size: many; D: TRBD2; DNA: TGTGCCAGCAGCTCGACAGCGGGAGGGCCCGCCGGGGAGCTGTTTTTT; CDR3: CASSSTAGGPAGELFF
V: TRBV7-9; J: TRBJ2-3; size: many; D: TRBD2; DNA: TGTGCCAGCAGCGAACTAGAGGGGAGGGGAGATACGCAGTATTTT; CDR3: CASSELEGRGDTQYF
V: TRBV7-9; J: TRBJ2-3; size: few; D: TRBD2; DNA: TGTGCCAGCAGCTCACTTCTAGCGGGAGAAAATACAGATACGCAGTATTTT; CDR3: CASSSLLAGENTDTQYF
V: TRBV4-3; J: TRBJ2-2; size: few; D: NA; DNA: TGCGCCAGCAGCTTGTCAGAGAACACCGGGGAGCTGTTTTTT; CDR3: CASSLSENTGELFF
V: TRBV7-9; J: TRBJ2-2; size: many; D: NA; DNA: TGTGCCTATGTCCGTACCGGGGAGCTGTTTTTT; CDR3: CAYVRTGELFF
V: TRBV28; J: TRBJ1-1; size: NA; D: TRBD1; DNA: TGTGCCAGCAGTCCAAGACCGGGACAGGTCCTGAACACTGAAGCTTTCTTT; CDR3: CASSPRPGQVLNTEAFF
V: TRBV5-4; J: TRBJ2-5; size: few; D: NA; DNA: TGTGCCAGCAGCTTGAACGGGGAGACCCAGTACTTC; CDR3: CASSLNGETQYF
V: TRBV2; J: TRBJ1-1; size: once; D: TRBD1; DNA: TGTGTCAGCACCGGACTTAGGGGGCCTTTCTTT; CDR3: CVSTGLRGPFF
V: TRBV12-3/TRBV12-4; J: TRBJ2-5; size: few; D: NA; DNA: TGTGCCAGCAGTTTTCCAAACGGAGAGACCCAGTACTTC; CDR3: CASSFPNGETQYF
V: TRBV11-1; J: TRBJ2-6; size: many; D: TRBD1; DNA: TGTGCCAGCAGCTCCATATACCGGGACAGAGACTCTAGTGGGGCCAACGTCCTGACTTTC; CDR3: CASSSIYRDRDSSGANVLTF
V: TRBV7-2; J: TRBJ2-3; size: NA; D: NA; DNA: TGTGCCAGCAGCTTAGTAGGGGCCCGGGGAGATACGCAGTATTTT; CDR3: CASSLVGARGDTQYF
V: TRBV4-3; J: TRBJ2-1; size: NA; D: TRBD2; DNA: TGCGCCAGCAGCCGAGGGTACCTAGCGGAATCCTACAATGAGCAGTTCTTC; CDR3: CASSRGYLAESYNEQFF
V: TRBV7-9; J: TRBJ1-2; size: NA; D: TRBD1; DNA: TGTGCCAGCAGCCCGAACGCCCCAGGGGGCAGGGACTATGGCTACACCTTC; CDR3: CASSPNAPGGRDYGYTF
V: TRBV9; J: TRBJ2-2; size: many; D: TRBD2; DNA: TGTGCCAGCAGCGTGACTAGCGGGAGAGGCACCGGGGAGCTGTTTTTT; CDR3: CASSVTSGRGTGELFF
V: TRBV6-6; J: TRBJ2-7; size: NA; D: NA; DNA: TGTGCCAGCAGTTATTCCCCCGTCGAGCAGTACTTC; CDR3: CASSYSPVEQYF
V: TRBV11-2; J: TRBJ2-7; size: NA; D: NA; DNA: TGTGCCAGCAGTCACGGAAGCTACGAGCAGTACTTC; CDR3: CASSHGSYEQYF
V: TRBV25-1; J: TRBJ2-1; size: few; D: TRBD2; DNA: TGTGCCACCGGGACTAGCGCTTACAATGAGCAGTTCTTC; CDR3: CATGTSAYNEQFF
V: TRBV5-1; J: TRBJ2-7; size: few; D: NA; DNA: TGCGCCAGCAGCATGGGCCTACCGGGCTCCTACGAGCAGTACTTC; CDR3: CASSMGLPGSYEQYF